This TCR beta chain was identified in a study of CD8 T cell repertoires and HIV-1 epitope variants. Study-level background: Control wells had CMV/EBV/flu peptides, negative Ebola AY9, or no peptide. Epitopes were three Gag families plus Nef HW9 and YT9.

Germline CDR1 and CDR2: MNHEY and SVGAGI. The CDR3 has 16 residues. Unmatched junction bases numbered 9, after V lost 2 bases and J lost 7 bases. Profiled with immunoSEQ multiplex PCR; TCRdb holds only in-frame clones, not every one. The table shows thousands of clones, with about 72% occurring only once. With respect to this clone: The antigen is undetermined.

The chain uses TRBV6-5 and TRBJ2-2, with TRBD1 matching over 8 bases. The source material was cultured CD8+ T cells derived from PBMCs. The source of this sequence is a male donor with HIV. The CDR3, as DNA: TGTGCCAGCAGTTACGGCTACAGGGGGAATATCGGGGAGCTGTTTTTT. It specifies CASSYGYRGNIGELFF.